The text below deals with one T cell receptor beta chain. The sample comes from a study of shared clonotypes between healthy human individuals. V gave up 4 bases and J gave up 1 base; unmatched junction bases: 7. CDR1 is SGHRS, CDR2 YFSETQ, per germline. The CDR3 consists of 15 residues. TCRdb's table, derived via immunoSEQ multiplex PCR, lists solely in-frame clones and lacks some. Of 1 million to 1.2 million clones listed, roughly 80% are singletons. The origin of this receptor is a man younger than 30 in good health. Some clones in this sample may be carry-over from other donors' samples. The chain employs TRBV5-1 and TRBJ2-7, with 8 bases fitting TRBD1. The sequenced material came from memory CD4+ T cells from PBMCs. Subset indicated: CD45RA-negative fraction. CDR3 sequence reads: CASSIDRGFSYEQYF. The CDR3 nucleotides read TGCGCCAGCAGCATCGACAGGGGATTTTCCTACGAGCAGTACTTC. The full variable domain, in which reference TRBV5-1 and TRBJ2-7 provide the parts outside the CDR3, is KAGVTQTPRYLIKTRGQQVTLSCSPISGHRSVSWYQQTPGQGLQFLFEYFSETQRNKGNFPGRFSGRQFSNSRSEMNVSTLELGDSALYLCASSIDRGFSYEQYFGPGTRLTVT.